This TCR beta chain was recovered during a study of CD8 T cells in Susac syndrome. This clonotype was recorded once. Its antigen is currently unknown. Findings and caveats of the study: In Susac syndrome, CD8+ expansion was highest in TEMRA and active disease. The TCR sequencing and HLA analysis in the study involved a relatively small number of individuals, as the study acknowledged.

Through negative isolation, CD4+ and CD8+ T cells were obtained, while TEMRA cells were enriched using FACS. With random hexamers, reverse transcription was performed on about 0.45 to 1 ug of RNA. Amplification of the TCR beta CDR3 was carried out by immunoSEQ multiplex PCR, which spanned a total of 54 Vbeta and 13 Jbeta segments. TCRdb redid the calling of the immunoSEQ multiplex PCR reads with MiXCR, one entry per CDR3 protein. Among about 100,000 distinct CDR3 sequences listed, roughly 96% were seen once. The specimen sequenced was CD8+ T cells from PBMCs. This clonotype was sampled from a human donor with Susac syndrome.

The CDR3 nucleotides read TGTGCCAGCACCCGTAACAGTAGCAATCAGCCCCAGCATTTT. This gives the protein CASTRNSSNQPQHF. This chain uses TRBV12-3 or TRBV12-4 with TRBJ1-5; unclear D gene. The ends were cut back, 7 bases at V and 0 bases at J, with 10 bases in the middle. CDR3 length equals 14 residues.